This TCR beta chain was found in a study of T cell responses to AZD1222 COVID-19 vaccine. Regarding the study as a whole: All repertoire sampling was performed exclusively after the peak T cell response. Spike was spanned by vaccine-associated CD4 TCRs, which were dominant at 160-218 and 743-854. Donors were chiefly white British, with a greater number of females, and clonal diversity was perhaps underestimated.

Analyses pooled second doses at about 4 or about 12 weeks. Sequencing used immunoSEQ multiplex PCR; TCRdb keeps in-frame clones, though not all of them. This table has about 270,000 clones, around 93% appearing once. Remarks on this clone: Its antigen is not identified.

The sequences come from peripheral blood, collected 28 days after the second AZD1222 dose. The TCR comes from an adult who received the AZD1222 COVID-19 vaccine.

CDR3 protein: CASSMPWVVGQPQHF. CDR3 coding DNA: TGTGCCAGTAGTATGCCATGGGTGGTAGGTCAGCCCCAGCATTTT. The chain recombines TRBV19 with TRBJ1-5; D is undetermined. The CDR3 is 15 residues long. CDR1 is LNHDA, CDR2 SQIVND, per germline (reference sequence). V was pared by 3 bases and J by 6 bases, with 15 bases between.